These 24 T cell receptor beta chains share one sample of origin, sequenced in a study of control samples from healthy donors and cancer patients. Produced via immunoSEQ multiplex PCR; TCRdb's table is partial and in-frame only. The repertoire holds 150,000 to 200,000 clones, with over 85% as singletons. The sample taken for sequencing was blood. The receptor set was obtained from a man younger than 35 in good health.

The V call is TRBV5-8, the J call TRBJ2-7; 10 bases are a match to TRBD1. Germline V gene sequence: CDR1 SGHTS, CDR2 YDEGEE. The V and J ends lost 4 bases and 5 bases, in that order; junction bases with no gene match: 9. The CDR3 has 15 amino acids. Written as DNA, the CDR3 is TGTGCCAGCAGCGCCCCGGGACAGGGGTTCCACGAGCAGTACTTC. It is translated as CASSAPGQGFHEQYF.

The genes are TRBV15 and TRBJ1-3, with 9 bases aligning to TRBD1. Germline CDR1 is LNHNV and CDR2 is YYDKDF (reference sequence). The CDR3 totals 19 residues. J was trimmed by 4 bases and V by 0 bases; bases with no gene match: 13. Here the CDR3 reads CATSRDQSAGQGEGNTIYF. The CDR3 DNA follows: TGTGCCACCAGCAGAGACCAATCAGCGGGACAGGGTGAGGGAAACACCATATATTTT.

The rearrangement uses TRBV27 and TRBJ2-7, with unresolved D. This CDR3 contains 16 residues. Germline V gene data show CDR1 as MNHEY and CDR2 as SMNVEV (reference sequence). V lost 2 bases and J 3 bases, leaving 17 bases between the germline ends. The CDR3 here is CASSLGMGNPFYEQYF. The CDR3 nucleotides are TGTGCCAGCAGTTTAGGAATGGGAAACCCTTTCTACGAGCAGTACTTC.

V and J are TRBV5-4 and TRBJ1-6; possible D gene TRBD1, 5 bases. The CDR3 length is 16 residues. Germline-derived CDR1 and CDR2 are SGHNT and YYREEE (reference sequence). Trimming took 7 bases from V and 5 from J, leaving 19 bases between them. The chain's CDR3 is CASATSPRDDNSPLHF. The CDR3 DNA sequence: TGTGCCAGCGCTACTTCCCCCAGGGACGATAATTCACCCCTCCACTTT.

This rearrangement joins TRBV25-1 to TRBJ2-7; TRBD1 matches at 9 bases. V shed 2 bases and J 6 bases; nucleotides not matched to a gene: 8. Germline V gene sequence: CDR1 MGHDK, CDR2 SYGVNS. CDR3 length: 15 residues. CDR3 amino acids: CASSEAGTGPIEQYF. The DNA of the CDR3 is TGTGCCAGCAGTGAAGCCGGGACAGGGCCTATCGAGCAGTACTTC.

CDR3 DNA: TGTGCCAGCAGAGGGCCAACGGAGCCCCAGCATTTT. Its translation: CASRGPTEPQHF. The chain uses TRBV25-1 and TRBJ1-5; D gene ambiguous. Deletions cut 6 bases from V and 8 bases from J, with 11 bases between. The germline V gene has CDR1 MGHDK and CDR2 SYGVNS. The length of the CDR3 is 12 residues.

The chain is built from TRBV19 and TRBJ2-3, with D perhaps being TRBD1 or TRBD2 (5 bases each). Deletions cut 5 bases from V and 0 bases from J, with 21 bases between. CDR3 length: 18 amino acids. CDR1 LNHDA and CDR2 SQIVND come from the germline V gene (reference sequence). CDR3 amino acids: CASSLRGARDVSTDTQYF. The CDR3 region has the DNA TGTGCCAGTAGTCTACGAGGGGCAAGGGACGTGAGCACAGATACGCAGTATTTT.

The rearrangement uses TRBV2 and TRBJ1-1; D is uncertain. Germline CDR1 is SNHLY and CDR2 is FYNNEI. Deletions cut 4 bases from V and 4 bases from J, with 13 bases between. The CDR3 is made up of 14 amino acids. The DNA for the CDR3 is TGTGCCAGCAGTGGTGCCAGTCAAGGCACTGAAGCTTTCTTT. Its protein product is CASSGASQGTEAFF.

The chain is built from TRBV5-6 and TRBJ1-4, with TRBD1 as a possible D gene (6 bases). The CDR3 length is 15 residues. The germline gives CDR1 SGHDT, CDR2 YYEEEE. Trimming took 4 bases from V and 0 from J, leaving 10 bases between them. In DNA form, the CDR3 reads TGTGCCAGCAGCCGGAAGGGGGCAACTAATGAAAAACTGTTTTTT. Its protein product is CASSRKGATNEKLFF.

The CDR3 region is CASSQESNQGHNEQFF. In DNA form, the CDR3 reads TGCGCCAGCAGCCAAGAATCGAATCAGGGTCACAATGAGCAGTTCTTC. The genes are TRBV4-1 and TRBJ2-1; D may be TRBD1 (5 bases). CDR1 MGHRA and CDR2 YSYEKL come from the germline V gene. V lost 0 bases and J lost 5, with 14 bases in between. The CDR3 length is 16 residues.

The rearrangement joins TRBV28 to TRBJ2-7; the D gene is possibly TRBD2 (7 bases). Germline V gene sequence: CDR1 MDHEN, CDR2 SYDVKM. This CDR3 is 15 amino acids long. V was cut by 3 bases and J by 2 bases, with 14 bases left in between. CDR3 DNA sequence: TGTGCCAGCAGTTTCTCGGGGGGCAAGACCTACGAGCAGTACTTC. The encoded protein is CASSFSGGKTYEQYF.

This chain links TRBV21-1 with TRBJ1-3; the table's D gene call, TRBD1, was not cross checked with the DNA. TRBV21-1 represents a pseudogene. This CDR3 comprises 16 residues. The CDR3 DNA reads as TGTGCCAGCAGCGTCAGCGACAGCTTTTATGGAAACACCATATATTTT. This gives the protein CASSVSDSFYGNTIYF.

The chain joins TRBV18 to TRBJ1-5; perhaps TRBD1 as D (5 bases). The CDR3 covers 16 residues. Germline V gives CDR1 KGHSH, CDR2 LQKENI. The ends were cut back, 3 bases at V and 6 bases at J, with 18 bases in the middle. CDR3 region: CASSPPGNRGIQPQHF. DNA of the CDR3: TGTGCCAGCTCACCTCCCGGGAATAGGGGCATTCAGCCCCAGCATTTT.

The CDR3 is CASSGRTGLGETQYF. The CDR3 DNA sequence: TGTGCCAGTAGTGGACGGACAGGGCTGGGAGAGACCCAGTACTTC. This sequence joins TRBV19 and TRBJ2-5; 8 nucleotides match TRBD1. Germline CDR1 and CDR2: LNHDA and SQIVND (reference sequence). This CDR3 region has 15 residues. V dropped 5 bases and J dropped 4; count of bases not matched to a gene: 9.

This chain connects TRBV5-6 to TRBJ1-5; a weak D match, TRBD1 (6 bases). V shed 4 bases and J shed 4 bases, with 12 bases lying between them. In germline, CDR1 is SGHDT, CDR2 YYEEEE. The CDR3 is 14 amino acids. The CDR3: CASSRGQFNQPQHF. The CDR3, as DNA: TGTGCCAGCAGCCGCGGACAGTTTAATCAGCCCCAGCATTTT.

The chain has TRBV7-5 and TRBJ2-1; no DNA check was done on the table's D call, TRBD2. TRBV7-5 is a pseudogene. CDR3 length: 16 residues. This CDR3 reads CARSLVTPSPYNEQFF. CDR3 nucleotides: TGTGCCAGAAGCTTAGTGACTCCTAGTCCCTACAATGAGCAGTTCTTC.

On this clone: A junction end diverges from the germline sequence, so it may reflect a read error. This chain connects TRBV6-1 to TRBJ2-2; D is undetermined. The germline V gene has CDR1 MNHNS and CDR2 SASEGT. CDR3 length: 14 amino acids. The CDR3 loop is CASIESTNTGELFF. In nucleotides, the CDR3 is TGTGCCAGCATTGAATCAACGAACACCGGGGAGCTGTTTTTT.

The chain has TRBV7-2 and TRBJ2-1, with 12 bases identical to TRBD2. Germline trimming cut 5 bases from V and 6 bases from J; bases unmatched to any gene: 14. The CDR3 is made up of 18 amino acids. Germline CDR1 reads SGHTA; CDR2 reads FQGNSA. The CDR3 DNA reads TGTGCCAGCAGCCCCCGACTAGCGGGGGTAGGGGCCCTCAATGAGCAGTTCTTC. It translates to CASSPRLAGVGALNEQFF.

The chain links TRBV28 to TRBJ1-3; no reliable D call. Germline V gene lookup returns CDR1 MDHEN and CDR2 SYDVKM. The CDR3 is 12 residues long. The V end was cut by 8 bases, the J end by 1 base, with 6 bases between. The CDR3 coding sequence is TGTGCCAGCTTGAGTTCTGGAAACACCATATATTTT. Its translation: CASLSSGNTIYF.

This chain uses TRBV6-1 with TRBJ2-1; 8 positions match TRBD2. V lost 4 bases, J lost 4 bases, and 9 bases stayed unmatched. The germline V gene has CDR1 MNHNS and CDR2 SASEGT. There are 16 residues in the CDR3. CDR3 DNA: TGTGCCAGCAGTGCGCTGACTAGCGAAACTTACAATGAGCAGTTCTTC. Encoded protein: CASSALTSETYNEQFF.

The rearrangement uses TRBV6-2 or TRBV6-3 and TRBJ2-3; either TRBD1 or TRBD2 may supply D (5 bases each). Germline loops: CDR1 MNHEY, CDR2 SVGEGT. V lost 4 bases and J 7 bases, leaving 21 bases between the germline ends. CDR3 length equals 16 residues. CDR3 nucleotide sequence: TGTGCCAGCAGTTTCCTCCGGGACCCGGATTTTCATACGCAGTATTTT. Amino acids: CASSFLRDPDFHTQYF.

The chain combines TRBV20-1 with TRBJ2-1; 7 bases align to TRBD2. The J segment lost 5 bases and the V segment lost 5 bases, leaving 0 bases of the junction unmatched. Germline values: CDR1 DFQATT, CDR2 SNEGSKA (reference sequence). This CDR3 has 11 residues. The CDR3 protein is CSAGTNNEQFF. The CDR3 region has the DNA TGCAGTGCTGGGACTAACAATGAGCAGTTCTTC.

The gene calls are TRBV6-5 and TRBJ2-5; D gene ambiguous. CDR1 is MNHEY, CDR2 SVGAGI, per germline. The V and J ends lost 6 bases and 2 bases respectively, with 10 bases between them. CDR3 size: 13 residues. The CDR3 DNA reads TGTGCCAGCAGCCTACTGGGACAAGAGACCCAGTACTTC. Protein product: CASSLLGQETQYF.

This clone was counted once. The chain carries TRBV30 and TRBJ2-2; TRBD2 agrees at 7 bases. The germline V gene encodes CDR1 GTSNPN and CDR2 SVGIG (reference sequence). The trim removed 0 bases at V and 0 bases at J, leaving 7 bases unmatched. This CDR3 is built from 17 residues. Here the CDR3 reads CAWSVYVGGTNTGELFF. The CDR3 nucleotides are TGTGCCTGGAGTGTCTATGTGGGGGGGACGAACACCGGGGAGCTGTTTTTT.